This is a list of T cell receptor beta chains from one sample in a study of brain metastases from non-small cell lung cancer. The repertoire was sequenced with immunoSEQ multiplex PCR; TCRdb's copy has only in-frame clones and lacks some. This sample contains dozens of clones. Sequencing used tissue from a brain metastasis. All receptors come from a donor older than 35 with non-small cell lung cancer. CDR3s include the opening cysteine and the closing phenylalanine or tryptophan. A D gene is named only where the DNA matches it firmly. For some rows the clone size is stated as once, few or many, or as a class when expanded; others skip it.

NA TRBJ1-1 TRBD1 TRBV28 CASKIPSNQGVMNTEAFF TGTGCCAGCAAAATACCATCTAATCAGGGGGTCATGAACACTGAAGCTTTCTTT
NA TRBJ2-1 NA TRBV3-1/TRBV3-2 CASSCVCPIHSDNEQFF TGTGCCAGCAGCTGTGTATGTCCCATCCATTCCGACAATGAGCAGTTCTTC
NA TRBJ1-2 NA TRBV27 CTSSLLGAGYGYTF TGTACCAGCAGTTTGTTGGGGGCAGGGTATGGCTACACCTTC
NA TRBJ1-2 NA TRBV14 CASSSMKTYGYTF TGTGCCAGCAGCTCAATGAAGACCTATGGCTACACCTTC
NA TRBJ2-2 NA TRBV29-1 CSVENAGPGELFF TGCAGCGTTGAAAACGCGGGTCCCGGGGAGCTGTTTTTT
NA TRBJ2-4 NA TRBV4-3 CASSPSARATVNIQYF TGCGCCAGCAGCCCCTCCGCCCGGGCAACGGTTAACATTCAGTACTTC
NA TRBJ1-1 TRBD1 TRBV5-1 CASSLHGQGPEAFF TGCGCCAGCAGCCTTCACGGACAGGGGCCTGAAGCTTTCTTT
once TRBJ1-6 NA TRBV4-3 CASSLRSPPYNSPLHF TGCGCCAGCAGCCTCCGGTCACCACCCTATAATTCACCCCTCCACTTT
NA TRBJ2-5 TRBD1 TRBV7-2 CASSGQGAGGTQYF TGTGCCAGCAGCGGACAGGGGGCGGGCGGGACCCAGTACTTC
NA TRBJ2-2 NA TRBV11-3 CASSSRDPGELFF TGTGCCAGCAGCTCCAGGGATCCCGGGGAGCTATTTTTT
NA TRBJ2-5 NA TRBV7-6 CASSLGQVGGETQYF TGTGCCAGCAGCTTAGGACAGGTCGGGGGAGAGACCCAGTACTTC
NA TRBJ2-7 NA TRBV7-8 CASSLDYTYEQYF TGTGCCAGCAGCTTAGACTATACCTACGAGCAGTACTTC
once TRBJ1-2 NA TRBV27 CASGRVNYGYTF TGTGCCAGCGGAAGGGTTAACTATGGCTACACCTTC